Below, 7 T cell receptor beta chains from the same sample are listed, as sequenced in a study of blood T cell repertoires in COVID-19. The method was immunoSEQ multiplex PCR; TCRdb's version includes in-frame clones alone and lacks a portion of them. Counted here are 380,000 or so clones, around 90% occurring once; the ten biggest clones make up 1.2%. The sample comprised peripheral blood. The receptors originated from a man aged 35 to 55 with acute or convalescent COVID-19.

The rearrangement links TRBV10-3 to TRBJ2-7; D remains unclear. The CDR3 is 14 residues long. Between the trimmed V and J ends, which lost 4 bases and 3 bases, there was a span of 13 bases. Germline values: CDR1 ENHRY, CDR2 SYGVKD. The CDR3 spells CAISAQEGLYEQYF. Here the CDR3 DNA reads TGTGCCATCAGTGCGCAGGAAGGTCTCTACGAGCAGTACTTC.

The rearrangement joins TRBV27 to TRBJ2-3, with 8 bases aligning to TRBD2. J was trimmed by 0 bases and V by 6 bases; bases with no gene match: 17. The CDR3 runs to 19 residues. Germline assignment: CDR1 MNHEY and CDR2 SMNVEV (reference sequence). Written as DNA, the CDR3 is TGTGCCAGCAGCTCCACCCGGATCGGGAGGGCCGGGAGCACAGATACGCAGTATTTT. Its translation is CASSSTRIGRAGSTDTQYF.

The gene calls are TRBV19 and TRBJ2-5, with 7 bases fitting TRBD2. J lost 4 bases, V lost 7 bases, and 9 bases had no gene match. The CDR3 is 14 amino acids. Germline V CDR1 and CDR2: LNHDA, SQIVND (reference sequence). The CDR3 loop is CASKTGVAGETQYF. CDR3 bases: TGTGCCAGTAAAACAGGAGTAGCGGGAGAGACCCAGTACTTC.

The CDR3 bases are TGTGCCAGCAGTTACTCGGGACTAGCGGGGTACGAGCAGTACTTC. As protein: CASSYSGLAGYEQYF. The genes are TRBV6-5 and TRBJ2-7; TRBD2 matches 13 bases. The V segment lost 0 bases and the J segment 4 bases; nucleotides outside the gene matches: 0. In germline, CDR1 is MNHEY, CDR2 SVGAGI. The CDR3 loop spans 15 amino acids.

This clone appeared a single time. The genes are TRBV7-3 and TRBJ1-5; 7 bases line up with TRBD1. Unmatched junction bases numbered 2, after V lost 1 base and J lost 2 bases. The CDR3 extends over 15 amino acids. Germline V gene data show CDR1 as SGHTA and CDR2 as FQGTGA. CDR3 amino acids: CASSLNRGRNQPQHF. CDR3 DNA: TGTGCCAGCAGCTTAAACAGGGGTCGCAATCAGCCCCAGCATTTT.

CDR3 loop: CASIPSFKRTEAFF. The CDR3 nucleotides read TGTGCCAGCATTCCAAGCTTTAAGCGGACTGAAGCTTTCTTT. The chain uses TRBV6-6 and TRBJ1-1, with no clear D. V was pared by 7 bases and J by 5 bases, with 17 bases between. CDR1 and CDR2 (germline): MNHNY, SVGAGI (reference sequence). The CDR3 covers 14 residues.

CDR3 bases: TGTGCCAGCAGCCCCTCATTCGGGGCCTACAATGAGCAGTTCTTC. Amino acid sequence: CASSPSFGAYNEQFF. The chain is built from TRBV7-3 and TRBJ2-1; possibly TRBD2 for D (5 bases). The CDR3 spans 15 residues. V was clipped by 5 bases and J by 2 bases, with 13 bases between them. The germline CDR1 and CDR2 sequences are SGHTA and FQGTGA.